This TCR beta chain was observed in a study of read filtering for tumor transcriptome and immune sequencing. Study-wide background: TCR-mapped reads were about 3.5 to 10.27 million with IR-seq versus roughly 85 to 1,300 with RNA-seq.

The study's findings and limits: The sorted CD138-negative fraction was a mixed bone marrow immune population, not purified T cells.

V gave up 3 bases and J gave up 4 bases; unmatched junction bases: 7. CDR3 length: 15 amino acids. From germline, CDR1 is SNHLY and CDR2 FYNNEI. Molecular barcoded adaptors covering alpha/delta and beta/gamma chains were used on 400 ng RNA. TCRdb called the reads again in MiXCR, with one record for every CDR3 protein. The table includes about 62,000 distinct CDR3 sequences, approximately 18% detected once. This clonotype was detected ten times or more. Antigen specificity is unknown. The source of this sequence is a donor over 35 with multiple myeloma. Sequencing was carried out using a population of CD138-negative cells sorted from bone marrow. The J gene is TRBJ2-5, the V gene TRBV2, with 8 bases aligning to TRBD2. The CDR3 DNA follows: TGTGCCAGCAGTGACAACACTAGCGGCCCAGAGACCCAGTACTTC. This sequence encodes CASSDNTSGPETQYF.